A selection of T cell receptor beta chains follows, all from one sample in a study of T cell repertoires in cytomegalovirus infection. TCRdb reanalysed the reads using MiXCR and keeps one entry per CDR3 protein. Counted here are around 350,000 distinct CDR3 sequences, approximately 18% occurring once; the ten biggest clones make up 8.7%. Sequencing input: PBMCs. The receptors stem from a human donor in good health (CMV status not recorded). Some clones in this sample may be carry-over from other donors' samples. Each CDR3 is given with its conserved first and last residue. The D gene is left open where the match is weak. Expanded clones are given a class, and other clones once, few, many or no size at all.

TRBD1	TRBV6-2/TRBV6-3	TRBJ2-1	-	CASSILGTGRNNEQFF	TGTGCCAGCAGCATACTGGGGACAGGGAGAAACAATGAGCAGTTCTTC
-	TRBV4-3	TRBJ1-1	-	CASSQDRQTYQAFF	TGCGCCAGCAGCCAAGATCGCCAAACTTATCAAGCTTTCTTT
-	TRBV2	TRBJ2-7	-	CASRRRIGPYEQYF	TGTGCCAGCAGGAGGAGGATCGGTCCCTACGAGCAGTACTTC
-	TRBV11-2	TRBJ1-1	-	CASSPRGGQAEAFF	TGTGCCAGCAGCCCAAGGGGCGGGCAGGCTGAAGCTTTCTTT
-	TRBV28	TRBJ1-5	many	CASSLTAGGMSNQPQHF	TGTGCCAGCAGTTTAACAGCCGGTGGAATGAGCAATCAGCCCCAGCATTTT
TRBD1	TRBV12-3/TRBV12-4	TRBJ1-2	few	CASSGTDRVAYGYTF	TGTGCCAGCAGTGGGACGGACAGGGTTGCCTATGGCTACACCTTC
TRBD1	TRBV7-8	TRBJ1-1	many	CASSLTGISAFF	TGTGCCAGCAGCTTGACAGGGATAAGTGCTTTCTTT
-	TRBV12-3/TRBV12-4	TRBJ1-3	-	CASSLDRRNTIYF	TGTGCCAGCAGTTTGGACAGAAGAAACACCATATATTTT
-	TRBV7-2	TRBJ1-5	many	CASSSGGGVEPQHF	TGTGCCAGCAGCTCTGGAGGAGGTGTGGAGCCCCAGCATTTT
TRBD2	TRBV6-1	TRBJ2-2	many	CASSEWTSGSNGNSGELFF	TGTGCCAGCTCGGAATGGACTAGCGGGAGCAACGGTAACTCCGGGGAGCTGTTTTTT
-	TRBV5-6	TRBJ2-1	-	CASSLGGKAYNEQFF	TGTGCCAGCAGCTTAGGAGGGAAAGCCTACAATGAGCAGTTCTTC
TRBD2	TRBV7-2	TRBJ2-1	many	CASSLAENGRTYNEQFF	TGTGCCAGCAGCTTAGCGGAGAACGGGAGGACTTACAATGAGCAGTTCTTC
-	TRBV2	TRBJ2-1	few	CASSGARGNYNEQFF	TGTGCCAGCAGTGGAGCGCGCGGTAATTACAATGAGCAGTTCTTC
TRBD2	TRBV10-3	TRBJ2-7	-	CAISGSPAGEYEQYF	TGTGCCATCAGTGGGAGCCCGGCGGGAGAATACGAGCAGTACTTC
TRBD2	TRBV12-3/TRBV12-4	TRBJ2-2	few	CASSSGLGGRGTGELFF	TGTGCCAGCAGTTCAGGACTAGGCGGGCGTGGCACCGGGGAGCTGTTTTTT
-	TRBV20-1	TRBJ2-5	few	CSARGVGGERRETQYF	TGCAGTGCTAGAGGTGTGGGGGGTGAGAGGCGAGAGACCCAGTACTTC
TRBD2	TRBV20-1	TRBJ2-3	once	CSAKGAGDDDTQYF	TGCAGTGCTAAGGGAGCGGGGGACGATGATACGCAGTATTTT
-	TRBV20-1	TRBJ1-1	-	CSANGGNHGAAFF	TGCAGTGCCAACGGCGGGAATCACGGTGCAGCTTTCTTT
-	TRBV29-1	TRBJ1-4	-	CSAVQGNEKLFF	TGCAGCGCGGTTCAGGGGAACGAAAAACTGTTTTTT
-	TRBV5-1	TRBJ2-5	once	CASSSSGKETQYF	TGCGCCAGCAGCTCCAGCGGAAAAGAGACCCAGTACTTC
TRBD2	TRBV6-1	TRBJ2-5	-	CASSPGGSGRKETQYF	TGTGCCAGCAGCCCCGGGGGTAGCGGGAGAAAAGAGACCCAGTACTTC
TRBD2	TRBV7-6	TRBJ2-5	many	CASSLAQGTSPQETQYF	TGTGCCAGCAGCTTAGCACAGGGGACTAGCCCGCAGGAGACCCAGTACTTC
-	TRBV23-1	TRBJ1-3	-	CASSQPGGAGNTIYF	TGCGCCAGCAGTCAACCCGGCGGGGCTGGAAACACCATATATTTT
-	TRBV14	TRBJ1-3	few	CASSLIRGTAVGNTIYF	TGTGCCAGCAGCCTAATCCGGGGGACGGCTGTGGGAAACACCATATATTTT
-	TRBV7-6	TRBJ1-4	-	CASAATNEKLFF	TGTGCCAGCGCAGCAACTAATGAAAAACTGTTTTTT
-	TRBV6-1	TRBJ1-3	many	CASSEHRPYSGNTIYF	TGTGCCAGCAGTGAACACCGGCCTTACTCTGGAAACACCATATATTTT
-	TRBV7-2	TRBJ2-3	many	CASSSAYTDTQYF	TGTGCCAGCAGCTCGGCCTACACAGATACGCAGTATTTT
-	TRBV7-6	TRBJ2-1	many	CASSRPAVRPVF	TGTGCCAGCAGCCGGCCGGCCGTACGACCAGTCTTC
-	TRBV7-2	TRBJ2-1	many	CASSLAVPRPGFDEQFF	TGTGCCAGCAGCTTAGCGGTCCCACGCCCCGGTTTTGATGAGCAGTTCTTC
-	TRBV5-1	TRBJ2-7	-	CASSSDPSRQTYEQYF	TGCGCCAGCAGCTCTGATCCTTCGAGGCAAACCTACGAGCAGTACTTC
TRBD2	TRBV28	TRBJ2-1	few	CASSWTSGSMDEQFF	TGTGCCAGCAGCTGGACTAGCGGGAGTATGGATGAGCAGTTCTTC
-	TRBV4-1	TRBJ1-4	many	CASSQEGRPATNEKLFF	TGCGCCAGCAGCCAAGAAGGCAGACCTGCAACTAATGAAAAACTGTTTTTT
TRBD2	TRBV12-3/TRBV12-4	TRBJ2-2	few	CASSGASAGGPRTGELFF	TGTGCCAGCAGCGGCGCGTCAGCGGGGGGGCCGCGGACCGGGGAGCTGTTTTTT
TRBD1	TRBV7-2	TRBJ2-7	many	CASSPPGTALGQYF	TGTGCCAGCAGTCCCCCCGGGACAGCGCTAGGGCAGTACTTC
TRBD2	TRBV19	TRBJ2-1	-	CASSMGLAGGINEQFF	TGTGCCAGTAGTATGGGACTAGCGGGAGGGATTAATGAGCAGTTCTTC
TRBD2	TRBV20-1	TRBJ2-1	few	CSASGGLADHNEQFF	TGCAGTGCTAGTGGGGGTCTAGCGGACCACAATGAGCAGTTCTTC
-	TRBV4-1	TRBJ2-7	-	CASSLWGGTYEQYF	TGCGCCAGCAGCCTTTGGGGCGGAACCTACGAGCAGTACTTC
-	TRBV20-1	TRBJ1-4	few	CSAPSSATNEKLFF	TGCAGTGCCCCCTCAAGCGCAACTAATGAAAAACTGTTTTTT
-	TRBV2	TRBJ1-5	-	CASSEIMDQPQHF	TGTGCCAGCAGTGAAATAATGGATCAGCCCCAGCATTTT
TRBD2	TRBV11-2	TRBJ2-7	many	CASSPRAGTSYEQYF	TGTGCCAGCAGCCCCCGGGCAGGGACTAGCTACGAGCAGTACTTC
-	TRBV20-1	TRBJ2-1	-	CSARGLYNEQFF	TGCAGTGCTAGGGGCCTCTACAATGAGCAGTTCTTC
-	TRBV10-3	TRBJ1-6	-	CATQTVWKSPLHF	TGTGCCACTCAGACAGTGTGGAAATCACCCCTCCACTTT
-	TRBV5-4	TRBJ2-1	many	CASSSAEQGYNEQFF	TGTGCCAGCAGCTCTGCTGAGCAGGGCTACAATGAGCAGTTCTTC
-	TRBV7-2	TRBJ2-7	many	CASSVTGTGQYF	TGTGCCAGCAGCGTGACTGGCACGGGGCAGTACTTC
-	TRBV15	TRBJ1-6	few	CATSRDRVNSPLHF	TGTGCCACCAGCAGAGACAGGGTCAATTCACCCCTCCACTTT